A selection of T cell receptor beta chains follows, all from one sample in a study of shared clonotypes between healthy human individuals. Clones were sequenced by immunoSEQ multiplex PCR, and TCRdb holds only the in-frame ones, with some missing. Seen here are roughly 320,000 clones, around 86% observed once, and the top ten hold around 15%. The source material was memory CD8+ T cells sorted from blood. Receptors were obtained from a man aged 18 to 29 in good health. The CDR3 runs from the conserved cysteine through the conserved F or W. The D gene is left open where the match is weak. Only some rows state a clone size, as once, few, many or a class for expanded clones.

13 TRBD1 once TRBJ2-1 TRBV29-1 CSVYGNRGDEQFF TGCAGCGTTTACGGAAACAGGGGAGATGAGCAGTTCTTC
14 - few TRBJ2-1 TRBV19 CASSIDYGHNEQFF TGTGCCAGTAGTATAGATTACGGGCACAATGAGCAGTTCTTC
18 - - TRBJ1-5 TRBV2 CASSQPLTGTYSNQPQHF TGTGCCAGCAGCCAACCACTAACAGGAACCTATAGCAATCAGCCCCAGCATTTT
15 TRBD2 - TRBJ2-3 TRBV2 CASRGSGGRTDTQYF TGTGCCAGCAGGGGAAGCGGGGGGCGTACAGATACGCAGTATTTT
16 - - TRBJ2-3 TRBV6-1 CASSEYGVAQSDTQYF TGTGCCAGCAGTGAATATGGTGTGGCACAATCAGATACGCAGTATTTT
14 - - TRBJ1-5 TRBV4-1 CASSHWIDNQPQHF TGCGCCAGCAGCCATTGGATAGACAATCAGCCCCAGCATTTT
13 - - TRBJ2-1 TRBV19 CASSPHWGGEQFF TGTGCCAGTAGTCCCCATTGGGGAGGCGAGCAGTTCTTC
15 - few TRBJ2-7 TRBV13 CASSLWGTQGYEQYF TGTGCCAGCAGCTTATGGGGGACACAAGGCTACGAGCAGTACTTC
14 - - TRBJ2-7 TRBV7-9 CASGAGTRDGEQYF TGTGCCAGCGGCGCCGGGACCAGGGATGGCGAGCAGTACTTC
17 TRBD1 - TRBJ2-7 TRBV4-1 CASSQKGGQGATYEQYF TGCGCCAGCAGCCAAAAGGGGGGACAGGGGGCGACCTACGAGCAGTACTTC
13 - - TRBJ2-7 TRBV15 CATSSQGGYEQYF TGTGCCACCAGCAGCCAGGGCGGATACGAGCAGTACTTC
14 TRBD2 - TRBJ2-7 TRBV5-6 CASSLLAANYEQYF TGTGCCAGCAGCTTGCTAGCGGCTAACTACGAGCAGTACTTC
15 - - TRBJ2-2 TRBV5-1 CASSPGAYWSGELFF TGCGCCAGCAGCCCGGGGGCCTACTGGAGCGGGGAGCTGTTTTTT
12 TRBD1 - TRBJ1-1 TRBV9 CASSGQGAEAFF TGTGCCAGCAGCGGTCAGGGGGCTGAAGCTTTCTTT
16 - - TRBJ1-1 TRBV5-1 CASSKGQFWVNTEAFF TGCGCCAGCAGCAAAGGACAGTTCTGGGTGAACACTGAAGCTTTCTTT
14 TRBD1 - TRBJ1-5 TRBV27 CASSLTGSNQPQHF TGTGCCAGCAGTTTGACAGGGAGCAATCAGCCCCAGCATTTT
17 TRBD2 - TRBJ2-1 TRBV7-2 CASSLGWREGLDNEQFF TGTGCCAGCAGCTTAGGATGGCGGGAGGGCCTCGACAATGAGCAGTTCTTC
15 TRBD1 once TRBJ2-7 TRBV14 CASSRGTGASYEQYF TGTGCCAGCAGCCGCGGGACAGGGGCGTCCTACGAGCAGTACTTC
18 TRBD2 - TRBJ2-1 TRBV12-5 CASGSLAGVEKRWNEQFF TGTGCTAGTGGCTCTCTAGCGGGAGTAGAGAAAAGGTGGAATGAGCAGTTCTTC
14 - - TRBJ1-3 TRBV5-1 CASSLISAGNTIYF TGCGCCAGCAGCCTCATTAGCGCGGGAAACACCATATATTTT
14 TRBD1 once TRBJ2-7 TRBV6-1 CAIPGQGPSYEQYF TGTGCCATCCCGGGACAGGGCCCTTCCTACGAGCAGTACTTC
15 TRBD2 - TRBJ2-7 TRBV30 CAWSYHSAGVYEQYF TGTGCCTGGAGTTATCACTCAGCGGGAGTTTACGAGCAGTACTTC
15 - - TRBJ1-5 TRBV6-1 CASSEVAGDFQPQHF TGTGCCAGCAGTGAAGTGGCAGGGGATTTCCAGCCCCAGCATTTT
17 - - TRBJ2-1 TRBV4-1 CASSPVPPGTRDNEQFF TGCGCCAGCAGCCCAGTTCCCCCGGGAACGAGGGACAATGAGCAGTTCTTC
13 - - TRBJ2-1 TRBV30 CAWSRTYNNEQFF TGTGCCTGGAGTAGGACTTACAACAATGAGCAGTTCTTC
14 - - TRBJ2-2 TRBV4-1 CASSPRVAAGELFF TGCGCCAGCAGCCCCCGAGTTGCCGCCGGGGAGCTGTTTTTT
15 - - TRBJ1-5 TRBV5-6 CASSLAGQHNQPQHF TGTGCCAGCAGCTTGGCTGGGCAGCACAATCAGCCCCAGCATTTT
15 TRBD2 - TRBJ2-7 TRBV28 CASSLSPGLAREQYF TGTGCCAGCAGTTTATCCCCTGGACTAGCAAGGGAGCAGTACTTC
13 TRBD1 - TRBJ2-7 TRBV4-1 CASSPGQHHEQYF TGCGCCAGCAGCCCGGGACAGCATCACGAGCAGTACTTC
15 - - TRBJ2-5 TRBV7-9 CASSLATWVQETQYF TGTGCCAGCAGCTTGGCGACTTGGGTCCAAGAGACCCAGTACTTC
15 - few TRBJ1-6 TRBV2 CASKVESSYNSPLHF TGTGCCAGCAAAGTCGAGAGCTCCTATAATTCACCCCTCCACTTT
13 TRBD1 - TRBJ1-2 TRBV6-5 CASSGGQGVGYTF TGTGCCAGCAGTGGGGGACAGGGCGTAGGCTACACCTTC
14 TRBD2 - TRBJ2-3 TRBV6-1 CASNEAGRADTQYF TGTGCCAGCAACGAAGCGGGACGGGCAGATACGCAGTATTTT
15 - - TRBJ2-3 TRBV27 CASRPPGHISDTQYF TGTGCCAGCAGGCCTCCGGGACACATATCAGATACGCAGTATTTT
16 TRBD2 - TRBJ2-4 TRBV5-1 CASSFLAGLAKNIQYF TGCGCCAGCAGCTTCCTAGCGGGATTAGCCAAAAACATTCAGTACTTC